This T cell receptor beta chain was captured by sequencing in a study of control samples from healthy donors and cancer patients. CDR3 length: 13 residues. Germline CDR1 and CDR2: SQVTM and ANQGSEA. V lost 6 bases, J lost 5 bases, and 14 bases lay in between. Here immunoSEQ multiplex PCR was the method, and the copy in TCRdb shows in-frame clones only, minus some. The table lists 150,000 or so clones, about 93% of them singletons. The sequenced material came from blood. This rearrangement joins TRBV29-1 to TRBJ1-5; D may be TRBD1 (5 bases). This TCR derives from a woman under 40 in good health. This CDR3 is CSVDTGADQPQHF. DNA for the CDR3: TGCAGCGTCGATACAGGAGCTGATCAGCCCCAGCATTTT. Using reference TRBV29-1 and TRBJ1-5 for the parts outside the CDR3, the full variable domain is SAVISQKPSRDICQRGTSLTIQCQVDSQVTMMFWYRQQPGQSLTLIATANQGSEATYESGFVIDKFPISRPNLTFSTLTVSNMSPEDSSIYLCSVDTGADQPQHFGDGTRLSIL.